The source of this T cell receptor (beta chain) is a study of T cell responses to AZD1222 COVID-19 vaccine. Findings and limits, study-wide: Close to half of all spike-specific TCRs reportedly target regions of the variants that are unmutated. Among vaccine-associated CD4 TCRs, coverage spanned spike, with dominance at 160-218 and 743-854. In all cases, repertoires were sampled only after the peak T cell response. Just 5 to 7 people given AZD1222 tested seropositive at baseline.

Details on this clone: As yet, its antigen is unknown.

Assay used: immunoSEQ multiplex PCR; TCRdb lists only in-frame clones, some missing. This sample carries 150,000 to 170,000 clones, about 90% of them seen once, and the ten largest clones take 5.5%. The CDR3 totals 12 residues. V lost 1 base to trimming and J lost 6 bases, with 5 bases between them. Germline-derived CDR1 and CDR2 are MGHRA and YSYEKL. This clonotype was obtained from an adult in good health. The gene calls are TRBV4-1 and TRBJ2-3; D is ambiguous. The starting material was peripheral blood, obtained on day 0 of MenACWY control vaccination. CDR3 sequence (DNA): TGCGCCAGCAGCCAAGGTCGGGATACGCAGTATTTT. This sequence encodes CASSQGRDTQYF.